This is a list of T cell receptor beta chains from one sample in a study of OX40 agonist ivuxolimab in advanced cancers. TCRdb's table, derived via immunoSEQ multiplex PCR, lists solely in-frame clones and lacks some. The data hold 55,000 to 85,000 clones, with 80% observed a single time. The starting material was CD4+ or CD8+ T cells sorted from blood, obtained in a trial of the OX40 agonist ivuxolimab. These receptors all stem from an adult with an advanced solid tumor such as melanoma, head and neck, liver or kidney cancer. CDR3s include the opening cysteine and the closing phenylalanine or tryptophan. The D gene is left open where the match is weak. Part of the rows lack a size; the others show once, few, many or a class for expanded clones.

j_call	clone_size	v_call	d_call	cdr3_aa	cdr3_nt
TRBJ2-7	.	TRBV5-6	TRBD2	CASSLTGLAVYEQYF	TGTGCCAGCAGCTTAACGGGACTAGCAGTCTACGAGCAGTACTTC
TRBJ2-7	.	TRBV28	.	CASSPGVSTAYEQYF	TGTGCCAGCAGTCCCGGAGTTTCGACGGCCTACGAGCAGTACTTC
TRBJ1-3	.	TRBV6-6	.	CASTSSAGGTGNTIYF	TGTGCCAGCACCAGCTCGGCGGGAGGGACTGGAAACACCATATATTTT
TRBJ2-5	.	TRBV5-5	TRBD2	CASSSDYSGGAPETQYF	TGTGCCAGCAGCTCAGACTATAGCGGGGGGGCCCCGGAGACCCAGTACTTC
TRBJ2-1	.	TRBV5-1	TRBD1	CASSLAGTGYTEQFF	TGCGCCAGCAGCTTGGCCGGGACAGGGTATACTGAGCAGTTCTTC
TRBJ2-3	.	TRBV29-1	.	CSVEDTSWGGGQYF	TGCAGCGTTGAAGATACTAGTTGGGGAGGTGGGCAGTATTTT
TRBJ2-7	.	TRBV27	.	CASSWEDEQYF	TGTGCCAGCAGTTGGGAGGACGAGCAGTACTTC
TRBJ1-3	.	TRBV5-1	.	CASSRELSGNTIYF	TGCGCCAGCAGCCGGGAGCTTTCTGGAAACACCATATATTTT
TRBJ2-7	.	TRBV2	.	CASSGGLSYEQYF	TGTGCCAGCAGCGGGGGCCTCTCCTACGAGCAGTACTTC
TRBJ1-1	.	TRBV29-1	.	CSVAGHLNTEAFF	TGCAGCGTGGCGGGACATTTGAACACTGAAGCTTTCTTT
TRBJ2-5	.	TRBV30	TRBD2	CAWSTLAGGSETQYF	TGTGCCTGGAGTACACTAGCGGGGGGTTCAGAGACCCAGTACTTC
TRBJ2-1	.	TRBV28	TRBD2	CASTLAGAALEQFF	TGTGCCAGCACCTTAGCGGGGGCGGCCCTTGAGCAGTTCTTC
TRBJ2-7	.	TRBV4-1	.	CASSQGAYNEQYF	TGCGCCAGCAGCCAAGGGGCCTACAACGAGCAGTACTTC
TRBJ2-3	once	TRBV5-4	.	CASSFGEEDTQYF	TGTGCCAGCAGCTTCGGGGAGGAAGATACGCAGTATTTT
TRBJ1-1	.	TRBV5-8	.	CASSLTANTEAFF	TGTGCCAGCAGCTTGACGGCGAACACTGAAGCTTTCTTT
TRBJ1-1	.	TRBV5-4	.	CASSLIGVGEAFF	TGTGCCAGCAGCTTGATAGGGGTCGGTGAAGCTTTCTTT
TRBJ2-1	.	TRBV4-1	.	CASSRPRGTGDEQFF	TGCGCCAGCAGCCGTCCCAGGGGCACGGGGGATGAGCAATTCTTC
TRBJ2-3	.	TRBV7-8	.	CASSSTYDTQYF	TGTGCCAGCAGCTCAACCTACGATACGCAGTATTTT
TRBJ1-1	.	TRBV11-1	.	CASSLGIGGVRTEAFF	TGTGCCAGCAGCTTAGGTATAGGTGGGGTTCGCACTGAAGCTTTCTTT
TRBJ1-5	.	TRBV7-2	.	CASSLDRLGPQHF	TGTGCCAGCAGCTTGGACAGATTGGGGCCCCAGCATTTT
TRBJ1-1	.	TRBV10-3	TRBD1	CAISSTNRGRTEAFF	TGTGCCATCAGTAGCACCAACAGGGGCCGCACTGAAGCTTTCTTT
TRBJ1-3	.	TRBV16	.	CASSRTGLLSGNTIYF	TGTGCCAGCAGCCGCACGGGTCTCCTCTCTGGAAACACCATATATTTT
TRBJ1-1	.	TRBV6-1	.	CASSEAGTNTEAFF	TGTGCCAGCAGTGAAGCAGGGACGAACACTGAAGCTTTCTTT
TRBJ2-3	.	TRBV28	TRBD1	CASPSTGRRDTQYF	TGTGCCAGTCCTTCGACAGGGCGGAGAGATACGCAGTATTTT
TRBJ2-6	.	TRBV11-2	TRBD1	CASSQTSGQLVSGANVLTF	TGTGCCAGCAGCCAGACCTCGGGACAGCTTGTCTCTGGGGCCAACGTCCTGACTTTC
TRBJ1-1	.	TRBV5-1	TRBD1	CASSLGTGRVNTEAFF	TGCGCCAGCAGCCTGGGGACAGGGCGGGTGAACACTGAAGCTTTCTTT
TRBJ1-2	.	TRBV30	.	CAWMTGGYGYTF	TGTGCCTGGATGACGGGAGGGTATGGCTACACCTTC
TRBJ1-1	.	TRBV15	.	CATSRGGRGLTEAFF	TGTGCCACCAGCAGAGGAGGCAGGGGCTTAACTGAAGCTTTCTTT
TRBJ2-5	.	TRBV7-2	TRBD2	CASSLSGLVHRETQYF	TGTGCCAGCAGCTTATCCGGACTAGTGCACAGGGAGACCCAGTACTTC
TRBJ1-1	once	TRBV2	.	CASSRDMNTEAFF	TGTGCCAGCAGTCGCGACATGAACACTGAAGCTTTCTTT
TRBJ2-7	.	TRBV5-4	TRBD1	CASSLPPGQGSYEQYF	TGTGCCAGCAGCTTACCCCCGGGACAGGGCTCCTACGAGCAGTACTTC
TRBJ1-4	few	TRBV4-2	.	CASSQDGGGVGEKLFF	TGTGCCAGCAGCCAAGATGGGGGAGGGGTCGGTGAAAAACTGTTTTTT
TRBJ1-2	.	TRBV29-1	TRBD1	CSVDWDRGWGYTF	TGCAGCGTTGACTGGGACAGGGGCTGGGGCTACACCTTC
TRBJ1-2	.	TRBV6-1	.	CASSTSGGGYTF	TGTGCCAGCAGTACGAGTGGGGGTGGCTACACCTTC
TRBJ2-2	.	TRBV2	TRBD2	CASSEPLAGGYTGELFF	TGTGCCAGCAGTGAACCACTAGCGGGGGGGTATACCGGGGAGCTGTTTTTT
TRBJ1-5	.	TRBV6-1	.	CASSEASRGGQPQHF	TGTGCCAGCAGTGAAGCAAGCAGGGGAGGGCAGCCCCAGCATTTT
TRBJ2-2	.	TRBV18	TRBD1	CASSPRGPANTGELFF	TGTGCCAGCTCACCCAGGGGGCCGGCGAACACCGGGGAGCTGTTTTTT
TRBJ2-5	once	TRBV19	TRBD2	CASSPGGTYQETQYF	TGTGCCAGTAGTCCGGGGGGGACGTACCAAGAGACCCAGTACTTC
TRBJ2-5	.	TRBV5-4	.	CASSLVGSTKETQYF	TGTGCCAGCAGCTTGGTCGGCTCGACAAAAGAGACCCAGTACTTC
TRBJ1-3	.	TRBV7-2	.	CASSGAGAGNTIYF	TGTGCCAGCAGCGGCGCGGGGGCTGGAAACACCATATATTTT
TRBJ2-6	.	TRBV7-9	TRBD1	CASSSQRTGHSGANVLTF	TGTGCCAGCAGCTCGCAAAGGACAGGACACTCTGGGGCCAACGTCCTGACTTTC
TRBJ1-2	.	TRBV29-1	TRBD1	CSSRQGNYGYTF	TGCAGCTCCCGACAGGGGAACTATGGCTACACCTTC
TRBJ2-7	.	TRBV20-1	.	CSAHSDYEQYF	TGCAGTGCACATTCCGACTACGAGCAGTACTTC
TRBJ1-1	.	TRBV5-1	.	CASSLGTSNTEAFF	TGCGCCAGCAGCTTGGGCACTTCGAACACTGAAGCTTTCTTT
TRBJ1-2	few	TRBV7-9	TRBD1	CASSRTGYGYTF	TGTGCCAGCAGCCGGACAGGCTATGGCTACACCTTC
TRBJ1-1	.	TRBV21-1	.	CASTNGDSTEAFF	TGTGCCAGCACCAACGGGGACAGCACTGAAGCTTTCTTT
TRBJ2-3	.	TRBV9	.	CASSVAGRYTDTQYF	TGTGCCAGCAGCGTAGCGGGGCGGTACACAGATACGCAGTATTTT
TRBJ1-4	.	TRBV29-1	.	CSVASRLSEKLFF	TGCAGCGTTGCCAGCAGGTTAAGTGAAAAACTGTTTTTT
TRBJ1-2	.	TRBV10-3	.	CAIRSDGGYTF	TGTGCCATCAGAAGCGATGGGGGCTACACCTTC
TRBJ2-7	.	TRBV5-6	.	CASSLRQAPYEQYF	TGTGCCAGCAGCTTGAGACAGGCCCCCTACGAGCAGTACTTC
TRBJ1-4	.	TRBV5-6	.	CASSLGSGRSEKLFF	TGTGCCAGCAGCCTGGGAAGCGGACGAAGTGAAAAACTGTTTTTT
TRBJ2-1	.	TRBV5-1	.	CASSLEGGGNEQFF	TGCGCCAGCAGCCTGGAGGGGGGCGGGAATGAGCAGTTCTTC